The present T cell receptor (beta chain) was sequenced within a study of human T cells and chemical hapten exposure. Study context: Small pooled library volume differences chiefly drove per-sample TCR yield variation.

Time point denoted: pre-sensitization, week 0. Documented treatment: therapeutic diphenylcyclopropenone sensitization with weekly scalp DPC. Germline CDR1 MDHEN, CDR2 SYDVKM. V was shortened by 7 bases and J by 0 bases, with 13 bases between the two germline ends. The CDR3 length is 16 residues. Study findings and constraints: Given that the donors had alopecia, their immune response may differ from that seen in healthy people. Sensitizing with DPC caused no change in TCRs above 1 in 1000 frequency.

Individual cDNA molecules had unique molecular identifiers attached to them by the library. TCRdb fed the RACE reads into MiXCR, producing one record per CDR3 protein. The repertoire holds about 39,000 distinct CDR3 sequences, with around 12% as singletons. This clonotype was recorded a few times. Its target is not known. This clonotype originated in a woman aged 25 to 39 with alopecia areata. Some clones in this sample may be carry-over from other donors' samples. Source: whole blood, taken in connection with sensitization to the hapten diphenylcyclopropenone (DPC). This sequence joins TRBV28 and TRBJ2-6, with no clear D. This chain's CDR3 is CASTKDGHSGANVLTF. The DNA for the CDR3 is TGTGCCAGCACGAAGGACGGCCACTCTGGGGCCAACGTCCTGACTTTC.